Shown below are 20 T cell receptor beta chains from a single sample sequenced in a study of T-cell memory formation after mild COVID-19. TCRdb reanalysed the 5' RACE reads using MiXCR and keeps one entry per CDR3 protein. Here the sample spans around 400,000 distinct CDR3 sequences, 20% to 25% being singletons. Sequenced sample: PBMCs or a T cell subset sorted from them (not recorded which). These receptors were taken from an adult woman who had mild COVID-19 (a few samples of this study predate the infection). Cell type and time point are not known.

The V gene is TRBV4-1, the J gene TRBJ1-1, with a weak D call TRBD1 (6 bases). CDR1 MGHRA and CDR2 YSYEKL come from the germline V gene. The V end lost 3 bases, the J end lost 3 bases, and 20 bases lay between the germline ends. This CDR3 contains 17 residues. In DNA form, the CDR3 reads TGCGCCAGCAGCCATCACCGGGGGGGCCGTTATGACACTGAAGCTTTCTTT. This gives the protein CASSHHRGGRYDTEAFF.

This clonotype was counted at least ten times. CDR3 sequence: CASSPDLTSNTGELFF. In DNA form, the CDR3 reads TGTGCCAGCAGTCCCGACCTCACTTCGAACACCGGGGAGCTGTTTTTT. The rearrangement links TRBV7-9 to TRBJ2-2; D gene unclear. From germline, CDR1 is SEHNR and CDR2 FQNEAQ (reference sequence). V lost 6 bases and J lost 0, with 14 bases in between. This CDR3 has 16 residues.

In this sample, this clonotype turned up many times. The rearrangement uses TRBV18 and TRBJ2-5, with D uncertain. The CDR3 sequence is 11 residues long. In germline, CDR1 is KGHSH, CDR2 LQKENI. The V and J ends lost 8 bases and 3 bases respectively, with 7 bases between them. CDR3 in amino acids: CASSPKETQYF. DNA of the CDR3: TGTGCCAGCAGTCCAAAAGAGACCCAGTACTTC.

This clonotype showed up just a few times. The rearrangement links TRBV6-6 to TRBJ2-5; D unclear. Germline V lookup: CDR1 MNHNY, CDR2 SVGAGI (reference sequence). The CDR3 length is 14 residues. V gave up 6 bases and J gave up 5 bases, with 16 bases separating them. The CDR3 loop is CASSRPTPGETQYF. CDR3 in DNA: TGTGCCAGCAGCAGACCCACACCTGGGGAGACCCAGTACTTC.

CDR3 bases: TGTGCCAGCTCACCCCAAGAGGTCGGAGTAAACACTGAAGCTTTCTTT. As protein: CASSPQEVGVNTEAFF. V gene TRBV18 combines with J gene TRBJ1-1; no clear D. The CDR3 loop spans 16 amino acids. V lost 3 bases, J lost 2 bases, and 16 bases lay in between. Germline CDR1 and CDR2: KGHSH and LQKENI.

The sample holds one count of this clonotype. This sequence joins TRBV7-9 and TRBJ2-7; D not certain. Trimming left V 6 bases short and J 4 bases short, with 13 bases between. Germline CDR1 is SEHNR and CDR2 is FQNEAQ (reference sequence). This CDR3 comprises 13 residues. Here the CDR3 DNA reads TGTGCCAGCAGTCGAAAGGAATGGTACGAGCAGTACTTC. It specifies CASSRKEWYEQYF. Full variable domain (missing parts from reference TRBV7-9 and TRBJ2-7): DTGVSQNPRHKITKRGQNVTFRCDPISEHNRLYWYRQTLGQGPEFLTYFQNEAQLEKSRLLSDRFSAERPKGSFSTLEIQRTEQGDSAMYLCASSRKEWYEQYFGPGTRLTVT.

A few counts support this clonotype. The CDR3 is CASSQDVVAGHTNTGELFF. CDR3 DNA sequence: TGTGCCAGCAGCCAAGACGTAGTAGCGGGACATACGAACACCGGGGAGCTGTTTTTT. This chain links TRBV3-1 with TRBJ2-2; TRBD2 aligns across 8 bases. The CDR3 runs 19 residues. The germline V gene has CDR1 LGHDT and CDR2 YNNKEL (reference sequence). Unmatched junction bases numbered 9, after V lost 0 bases and J lost 0 bases.

This chain connects TRBV5-1 to TRBJ1-2, with unresolved D. CDR3 size: 15 residues. Germline loops: CDR1 SGHRS, CDR2 YFSETQ. Trimming removed 4 bases at V and 4 bases at J, with 17 bases between. The CDR3 loop reads CASSPAPTDSYGYTF. As DNA, the CDR3 is TGCGCCAGCAGCCCCGCCCCGACCGACTCCTATGGCTACACCTTC.

V usage is TRBV7-3 and J usage is TRBJ2-4, with D possibly TRBD2 on 6 matching bases. Germline assignment: CDR1 SGHTA and CDR2 FQGTGA. The length of the CDR3 is 12 residues. V was trimmed by 3 bases and J by 6 bases, leaving 6 bases between them. In DNA, the CDR3 is TGTGCCAGCAGCTTGGGGGGAAACATTCAGTACTTC. Encoded protein: CASSLGGNIQYF. The full variable domain, its missing parts supplied by reference TRBV7-3 and TRBJ2-4, is GAGVSQTPSNKVTEKGKYVELRCDPISGHTALYWYRQSLGQGPEFLIYFQGTGAADDSGLPNDRFFAVRPEGSVSTLKIQRTERGDSAVYLCASSLGGNIQYFGAGTRLSVL.

The J gene is TRBJ1-4, the V gene TRBV5-1; maybe TRBD1 (5 bases). Germline-derived CDR1 and CDR2 are SGHRS and YFSETQ. Between the trimmed V and J ends, which lost 5 bases and 0 bases, there was a span of 14 bases. This CDR3 spans 16 amino acids. The CDR3 region has the DNA TGCGCCAGCAGTTACTGGACACTTACAACTAATGAAAAACTGTTTTTT. Its protein is CASSYWTLTTNEKLFF.

Many counts were recorded for this clonotype. This rearrangement joins TRBV12-3 or TRBV12-4 to TRBJ2-7; 10 bases fit TRBD2. Unmatched junction bases numbered 8, after V lost 5 bases and J lost 7 bases. The CDR3 has 14 residues. The CDR3 sequence is CASSPGLAAMEQYF. CDR3 sequence (DNA): TGTGCCAGCAGTCCCGGACTAGCGGCCATGGAGCAGTACTTC.

This chain links TRBV29-1 with TRBJ1-2; 7 bases align to TRBD1. CDR1 is SQVTM, CDR2 ANQGSEA, per germline. V dropped 2 bases and J dropped 4; count of bases not matched to a gene: 13. The CDR3 spans 16 residues. The CDR3 DNA is TGCAGCGTTGAACCTTCTGGACAGGACGGGAGCTATGGCTACACCTTC. Translation: CSVEPSGQDGSYGYTF.

A few counts support this clonotype. The rearrangement joins TRBV27 to TRBJ2-1; D perhaps matches TRBD2 (6 bases). Trimming stripped 3 bases from V and 8 bases from J, with 17 bases between. Germline CDR1 reads MNHEY; CDR2 reads SMNVEV (reference sequence). This CDR3 is built from 15 residues. This chain's CDR3 is CASSLATWSGYEQFF. The CDR3 DNA sequence: TGTGCCAGCAGTTTGGCAACCTGGAGCGGGTATGAGCAGTTCTTC.

This clonotype occurred a few times. V is TRBV5-1 and J is TRBJ2-1; 10 nucleotides align to TRBD1. J lost 0 bases, V lost 5 bases, and 2 bases had no gene match. This CDR3 is built from 15 residues. Germline V gene lookup returns CDR1 SGHRS and CDR2 YFSETQ. CDR3 nucleotides: TGCGCCAGCAGTTGGACAGGGGGCTCCTACAATGAGCAGTTCTTC. Its translation: CASSWTGGSYNEQFF.

This sequence joins TRBV5-1 and TRBJ1-4, with D possibly being TRBD1 (6 bases). CDR1 is SGHRS and CDR2 is YFSETQ in the germline V gene. The CDR3 contains 16 residues. Trimming cost V 0 bases and J 0 bases, with 9 bases left between them. CDR3 in DNA: TGCGCCAGCAGCTTGGGACAGGTCGCAACTAATGAAAAACTGTTTTTT. Translating it yields CASSLGQVATNEKLFF.

This clonotype was counted once. One end of the junction varies from germline; a read error may be responsible. The V and J genes are TRBV7-9 and TRBJ2-1, with TRBD2 matching 9 bases. The CDR3 runs 14 residues. In germline, CDR1 is SEHNR, CDR2 FQNEAQ (reference sequence). The CDR3 bases are TGTGCCAGCAGCCTAGCTAGCGGGATGGATGAGCAGTTCTTC. It translates to CASSLASGMDEQFF.

The chain joins TRBV19 to TRBJ1-5; the match to TRBD1 covers 11 bases. The CDR3 length is 15 residues. Germline CDR1 and CDR2: LNHDA and SQIVND (reference sequence). V lost 11 bases to trimming and J lost 1 base; unmatched junction nucleotides: 7. For the CDR3, the DNA is TGTGCCTGCGGACAGGGGGCATTGAGCAATCAGCCCCAGCATTTT. It codes for CACGQGALSNQPQHF.

This clonotype turned up a few times. The chain uses TRBV12-3 or TRBV12-4 and TRBJ2-7; TRBD2 is a possible D gene (5 bases). V was clipped by 6 bases and J by 4 bases, with 7 bases between them. The CDR3 covers 11 residues. CDR3 region: CASREEYEQYF. CDR3 coding DNA: TGTGCCAGCAGGGAGGAGTACGAGCAGTACTTC.

V and J are TRBV12-3 or TRBV12-4 and TRBJ2-1; D is uncertain. The CDR3 extends over 13 amino acids. With 6 bases removed from V and 2 bases from J, the gap between germline ends came to 8 bases. The CDR3 sequence is CASSETPYNEQFF. CDR3 coding DNA: TGTGCCAGCAGCGAAACCCCCTACAATGAGCAGTTCTTC.

The chain links TRBV29-1 to TRBJ2-3, with D perhaps matching TRBD2 (5 bases). Germline V gene data show CDR1 as SQVTM and CDR2 as ANQGSEA. The CDR3 spans 13 residues. V was shortened by 4 bases and J by 1 base, with 9 bases between the two germline ends. The CDR3 reads CSVGADGTDTQYF. The CDR3 coding sequence is TGCAGCGTTGGAGCGGACGGCACAGATACGCAGTATTTT.